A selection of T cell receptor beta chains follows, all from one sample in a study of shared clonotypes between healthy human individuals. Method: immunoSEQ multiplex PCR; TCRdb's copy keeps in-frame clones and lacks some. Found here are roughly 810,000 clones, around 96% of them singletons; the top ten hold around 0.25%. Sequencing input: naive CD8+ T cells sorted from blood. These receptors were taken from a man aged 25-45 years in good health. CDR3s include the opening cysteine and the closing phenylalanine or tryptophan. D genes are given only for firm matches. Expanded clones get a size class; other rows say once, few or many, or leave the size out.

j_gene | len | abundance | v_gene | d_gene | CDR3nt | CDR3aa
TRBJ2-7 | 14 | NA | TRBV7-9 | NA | TGTGCCAGCAGCTTGGTCGGAGGGGGGTCCGAGCAGTACTTC | CASSLVGGGSEQYF
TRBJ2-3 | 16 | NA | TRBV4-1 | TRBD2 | TGCGCCAGCAGCCCCGTTGAGGGACTAGCTCGGTATACGCAGTATTTT | CASSPVEGLARYTQYF
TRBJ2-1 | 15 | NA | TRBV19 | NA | TGTGCCAGTAGTATGGTTTTACGCTCCTACAATGAGCAGTTCTTC | CASSMVLRSYNEQFF
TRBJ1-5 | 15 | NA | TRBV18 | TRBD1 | TGTGCCAGCTCGTTTCAAAGGGGGCTGAATCAGCCCCAGCATTTT | CASSFQRGLNQPQHF
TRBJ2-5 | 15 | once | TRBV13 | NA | TGTGCCAGCAGCGCGGGACTTAGGTACCAAGAGACCCAGTACTTC | CASSAGLRYQETQYF
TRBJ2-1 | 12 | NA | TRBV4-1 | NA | TGCGCCAGCAGCCAAGGACACAATGAGCAGTTCTTC | CASSQGHNEQFF
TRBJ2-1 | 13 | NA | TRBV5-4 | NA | TGTGCCAGCACCCTAGGGGGGGCCAATGAGCAGTTCTTC | CASTLGGANEQFF
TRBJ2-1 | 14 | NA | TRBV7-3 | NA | TGTGCCAGCAGCTTAACAACGCGTATCGATGAGCAGTTCTTC | CASSLTTRIDEQFF
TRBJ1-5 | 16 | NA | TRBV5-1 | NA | TGCGCCAGCAGCTTCTTCCCCGTCACGGGCAATCAGCCCCAGCATTTT | CASSFFPVTGNQPQHF
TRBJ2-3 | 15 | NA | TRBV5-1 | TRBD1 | TGCGCCAGTATTGAAGGGACAGGGAATCTAGATACGCAGTATTTT | CASIEGTGNLDTQYF
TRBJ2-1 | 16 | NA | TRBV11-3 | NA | TGTGCCAGCAGCAGGCGAACAGGGACCCCCTACAATGAGCAGTTCTTC | CASSRRTGTPYNEQFF
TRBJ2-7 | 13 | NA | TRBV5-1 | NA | TGCGCCAGCAGGGACGAGGTATTCTACGAGCAGTACTTC | CASRDEVFYEQYF
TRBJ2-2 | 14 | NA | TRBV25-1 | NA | TGTGCCAGCAGTGGCGAGGGTTGGACCGGGGAGCTGTTTTTT | CASSGEGWTGELFF
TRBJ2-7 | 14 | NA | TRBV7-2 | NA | TGTGCCAGCAGACTTCCGGGAGTCTCCTACGAGCAGTACTTC | CASRLPGVSYEQYF
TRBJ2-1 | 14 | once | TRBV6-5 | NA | TGTGCCAGCAGTTACTCACCGGGCAACAATGAGCAGTTCTTC | CASSYSPGNNEQFF
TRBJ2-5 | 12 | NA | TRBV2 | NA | TGTGCCAGCCTCGGCGGGATAGAGACCCAGTACTTC | CASLGGIETQYF
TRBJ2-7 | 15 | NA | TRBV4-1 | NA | TGCGCCAGCAGCCAAGTCCCGGGAGATCCCTACGAGCAGTACTTC | CASSQVPGDPYEQYF
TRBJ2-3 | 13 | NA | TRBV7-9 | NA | TGTGCCAGCAGCTCTGCTATCGGCGATACGCAGTATTTT | CASSSAIGDTQYF
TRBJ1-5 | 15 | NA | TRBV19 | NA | TGTGCCAGTACCGACTTCGACGGTTTCAATCAGCCCCAGCATTTT | CASTDFDGFNQPQHF
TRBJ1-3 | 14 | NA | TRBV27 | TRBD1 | TGTGCCAGCAGTTCCGGACAGGGGTGGAACACCATATATTTT | CASSSGQGWNTIYF
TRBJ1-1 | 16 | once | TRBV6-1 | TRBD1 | TGTGCCAGCAGTGAATTGTTCGGACAGGGGAACACTGAAGCTTTCTTT | CASSELFGQGNTEAFF
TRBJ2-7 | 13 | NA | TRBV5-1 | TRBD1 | TGCGCCAGCAGCTACCGACAGGGGCGGGAGCAGTACTTC | CASSYRQGREQYF
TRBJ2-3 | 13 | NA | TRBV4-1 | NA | TGCGCCAGCAGCCAGGCGAGCACAGATACGCAGTATTTT | CASSQASTDTQYF
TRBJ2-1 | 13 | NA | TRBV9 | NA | TGTGCCAGCAGCGCCGGTGGAGGAAATGAGCAGTTCTTC | CASSAGGGNEQFF
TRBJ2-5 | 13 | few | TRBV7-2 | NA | TGTGCCAGCAGCTTATGGTTCCAAGAGACCCAGTACTTC | CASSLWFQETQYF
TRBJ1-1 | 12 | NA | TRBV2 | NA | TGTGCCAGCAAGGGAGGAAACACTGAAGCTTTCTTT | CASKGGNTEAFF
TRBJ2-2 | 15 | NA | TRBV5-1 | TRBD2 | TGCGCCAGCAGAGATCTAGCGGGAGAAGCCGGGGAGCTGTTTTTT | CASRDLAGEAGELFF
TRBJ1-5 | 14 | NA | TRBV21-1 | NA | TGTGCCAGCAGCAATGGGGCAGAGCATCAGCCCCAGCATTTT | CASSNGAEHQPQHF
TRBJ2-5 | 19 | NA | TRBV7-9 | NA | TGTGCCAGCAGCTTAGCAATTTTCGGGGACGGAGAGTTCAAAGAGACCCAGTACTTC | CASSLAIFGDGEFKETQYF
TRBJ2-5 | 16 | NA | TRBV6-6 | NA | TGTGCCAGCAGTCTCCGCGGAGGCGGGTACCAAGAGACCCAGTACTTC | CASSLRGGGYQETQYF
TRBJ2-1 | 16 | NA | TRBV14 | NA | TGTGCCAGCAGCATCCATAGCGGCGGCTCCTACAATGAGCAGTTCTTC | CASSIHSGGSYNEQFF
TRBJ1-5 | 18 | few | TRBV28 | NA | TGTGCCAGCAGTCTTGGGATCGCCGGCAGGGACGGGCGGCAGCCCCAGCATTTT | CASSLGIAGRDGRQPQHF
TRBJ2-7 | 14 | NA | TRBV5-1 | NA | TGCGCCAGCAGCTTGGGCGGCAGTCCCTACGAGCAGTACTTC | CASSLGGSPYEQYF
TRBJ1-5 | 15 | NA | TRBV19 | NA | TGTGCCAGTAGTCCAGAGTACTATAGCAATCAGCCCCAGCATTTT | CASSPEYYSNQPQHF
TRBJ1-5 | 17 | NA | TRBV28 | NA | TGTGCCAGCAGTTTACAAAATTTGGGTTGGGGAAATCAGCCCCAGCATTTT | CASSLQNLGWGNQPQHF
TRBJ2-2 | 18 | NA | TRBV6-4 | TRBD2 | TGTGCCATTCTGCAGCGGCTAGCGGGAGGGTCACACACCGGGGAGCTGTTTTTT | CAILQRLAGGSHTGELFF
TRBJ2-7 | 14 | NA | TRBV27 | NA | TGTGCCAGCAGTTCCCTGGACAGTACCTACGAGCAGTACTTC | CASSSLDSTYEQYF
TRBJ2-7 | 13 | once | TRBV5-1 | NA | TGCGCCAGCAGCCGGGACGAGGGCTACGAGCAGTACTTC | CASSRDEGYEQYF
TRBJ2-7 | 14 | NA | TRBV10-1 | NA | TGCGCCAGCAGTGGTTCGCAGAGCTCCTACGAGCAGTACTTC | CASSGSQSSYEQYF
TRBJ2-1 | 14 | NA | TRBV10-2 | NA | TGCGCAAACCCTAGACGTAACATCGACAATGAGCAGTTCTTC | CANPRRNIDNEQFF
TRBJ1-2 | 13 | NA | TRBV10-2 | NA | TGCGCCAGCAGTGTTGGGGGCTCAGGGGGCTACACCTTC | CASSVGGSGGYTF
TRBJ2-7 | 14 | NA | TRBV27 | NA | TGTGCCAGCAGTTTACGGGCGGAACCCTACGAGCAGTACTTC | CASSLRAEPYEQYF
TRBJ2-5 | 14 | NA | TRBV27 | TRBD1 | TGTGCCACCGGGACAGGGAGGGTCTCAGAGACCCAGTACTTC | CATGTGRVSETQYF
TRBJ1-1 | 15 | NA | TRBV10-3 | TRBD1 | TGTGCCATCAGTGTCACCGGTGGACAGGACACTGAAGCTTTCTTT | CAISVTGGQDTEAFF
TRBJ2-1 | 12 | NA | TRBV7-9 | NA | TGTGCCAGCAGCTCATCCGGGACACTGAAGTTCTTC | CASSSSGTLKFF
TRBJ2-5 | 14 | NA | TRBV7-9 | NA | TGTGCCAGCAGCTTAGTTCTTGGGGTAGAGACCCAGTACTTC | CASSLVLGVETQYF